A selection of T cell receptor beta chains follows, all from one sample in a study of blood T cell repertoires in COVID-19. This table comes from immunoSEQ multiplex PCR, and its TCRdb copy is limited to in-frame clones, with some not included. Of 150,000 to 180,000 clones in the sample, about four fifths were seen once. Sequenced sample: peripheral blood. The receptors were gathered from an older woman with acute or convalescent COVID-19. Both conserved end residues are part of each CDR3. A D gene is named only where the DNA matches it firmly. Only part of the rows carry a size: once, few, many, or a class if the clone is expanded.

d_call	v_call	clone_size	j_call	cdr3_nt	cdr3_aa
TRBD1	TRBV27	-	TRBJ1-3	TGTGCCAGCAGTTCTTCCAGGGGGCATAATGCAAACACCATATATTTT	CASSSSRGHNANTIYF
-	TRBV3-1/TRBV3-2	-	TRBJ1-4	TGTGCCAGCAGCCAAAAAGTCGCAGGCTCTAAGGAAAAACTGTTTTTT	CASSQKVAGSKEKLFF
TRBD1	TRBV3-1/TRBV3-2	-	TRBJ1-6	TGTGCCAGCAGACGCGGACAGGGTCGCAACAATTCACCCCTCCACTTT	CASRRGQGRNNSPLHF
TRBD2	TRBV4-1	-	TRBJ2-1	TGCGCCAGCAGCCCTCGGACTAGCGGGGGGGTCAATGAGCAGTTCTTC	CASSPRTSGGVNEQFF
-	TRBV6-5	-	TRBJ1-2	TGTGCCAGCAGTTATTCGGACACTGGCTCATATGGCTACACCTTC	CASSYSDTGSYGYTF
-	TRBV27	-	TRBJ1-2	TGTGCCAGCAGTTTTCGGGGGAACTATGGCTACACCTTC	CASSFRGNYGYTF
-	TRBV6-1	-	TRBJ1-5	TGTGCCAGCAGTGAGGGAGTCGCGGGGCAGCCCCAGCATTTT	CASSEGVAGQPQHF
-	TRBV3-1/TRBV3-2	once	TRBJ2-1	TGTGCCAGCAGCCCTAAGAGGGTGCGGGGCCAATACAATGAGCAGTTCTTC	CASSPKRVRGQYNEQFF
-	TRBV7-3	-	TRBJ1-1	TGTGCCAGCAGCTTAGAGGGGAACACTGAAGCTTTCTTT	CASSLEGNTEAFF
TRBD1	TRBV7-9	-	TRBJ2-3	TGTGCCAGCAGCCTAGACAGGGTTACAGATACGCAGTATTTT	CASSLDRVTDTQYF
-	TRBV19	-	TRBJ1-5	TGTGCCAGTAGTAAGACAGGCGGGCGGGGGCAGCCCCAGCATTTT	CASSKTGGRGQPQHF
TRBD1	TRBV2	-	TRBJ2-7	TGTGCCAGCAGTGATGTCCGGACAGGGGGTTACGAGCAGTACTTC	CASSDVRTGGYEQYF
TRBD1	TRBV7-9	-	TRBJ2-2	TGTGCCAGCAGCTTAGGAGACAGGGGCACCGGGGAGCTGTTTTTT	CASSLGDRGTGELFF
-	TRBV7-3	once	TRBJ1-1	TGTGCCAGCAGCCCACTGGGACATTACACTGAAGCTTTCTTT	CASSPLGHYTEAFF
-	TRBV7-9	-	TRBJ1-1	TGTGCCAGCAGTCCAGATGACAGAAACACTGAAGCTTTCTTT	CASSPDDRNTEAFF
-	TRBV6-5	-	TRBJ1-5	TGTGCCAGCACGGGGCAGGGGACTCAGCCCCAGCATTTT	CASTGQGTQPQHF
-	TRBV5-1	-	TRBJ2-1	TGCGCCAGCAGCTTGGTGGCAGGGGTTCCTTACAATGAGCAGTTCTTC	CASSLVAGVPYNEQFF
-	TRBV19	-	TRBJ1-3	TGTGCCAGTAGTGTTACAGGCCTGAGCTCTGGAAACACCATATATTTT	CASSVTGLSSGNTIYF
-	TRBV5-1	few	TRBJ1-3	TGCGCCAGCAGCTTGGCCGCAGGCCGCTCTGGAAACACCATATATTTT	CASSLAAGRSGNTIYF
-	TRBV19	-	TRBJ1-1	TGTGCCAGTAGACTAACCCCGGGAGTTGAAGCTTTCTTT	CASRLTPGVEAFF
-	TRBV7-9	-	TRBJ2-7	TGTGCCAGCAGCTTATTCCCTAGGGGATCCTACGAGCAGTACTTC	CASSLFPRGSYEQYF
-	TRBV2	once	TRBJ1-4	TGTGCCAGCAATATAAGGACAGCTAATGAAAAACTGTTTTTT	CASNIRTANEKLFF
TRBD1	TRBV28	-	TRBJ1-1	TGTGCCAGCATCCGGGACAGGGTAACTGAAGCTTTCTTT	CASIRDRVTEAFF
TRBD2	TRBV7-3	-	TRBJ2-2	TGCGCCAGCAGCCCAGGGGGACTAGCGGGGGCACTAACCGGGGAGCTGTTTTTT	CASSPGGLAGALTGELFF
-	TRBV5-1	-	TRBJ2-3	TGCGCCAGCAGCTTAGCTACGCCCACAGATACGCAGTATTTT	CASSLATPTDTQYF
-	TRBV12-3/TRBV12-4	-	TRBJ1-3	TGTGCCAGCATCAAAGGCGGGGACCCCATATATTTT	CASIKGGDPIYF
TRBD2	TRBV7-7	-	TRBJ2-5	TGTGCTAGCAGCTTAGTCGGCGGGGGGGTAGCAGAGACCCAGTACTTC	CASSLVGGGVAETQYF
-	TRBV6-6	few	TRBJ1-1	TGTGCCAGCAGGGGTGGGGGGACTGAAGCTTTCTTT	CASRGGGTEAFF
TRBD2	TRBV19	-	TRBJ2-2	TGTGCCAGTAGTATCGGGGGGACCGGGGAGCTGTTTTTT	CASSIGGTGELFF
TRBD1	TRBV5-5	-	TRBJ1-1	TGTGCCAGCAGCTGGGGACAGGGGGTGAACACTGAAGCTTTCTTT	CASSWGQGVNTEAFF
TRBD2	TRBV6-6	-	TRBJ2-1	TGTGCCAGCAGTTACCCGGGGGGGGGCAATGAGCAGTTCTTC	CASSYPGGGNEQFF
-	TRBV6-5	-	TRBJ1-1	TGTGCCAGCAGACGAGGGACTTCGCGTGAAGCTTTCTTT	CASRRGTSREAFF
-	TRBV6-5	-	TRBJ1-2	TGTGCCAGCAGTTCACAGGGTCGCTATGGCTACACCTTC	CASSSQGRYGYTF
TRBD1	TRBV7-8	once	TRBJ1-2	TGTGCCAGCAGCTTAGTACAGGGGGCAGGTGGCTACACCTTC	CASSLVQGAGGYTF
TRBD1	TRBV30	-	TRBJ2-1	TGTGCCTGGAGACCCGGGACAGCCGGGATTAACTCCTACAATGAGCAGTTCTTC	CAWRPGTAGINSYNEQFF
TRBD1	TRBV5-8	-	TRBJ1-1	TGTGCCAGCAGCACCGGGACAGGGAATTCTTTCTTT	CASSTGTGNSFF
TRBD1	TRBV2	-	TRBJ2-3	TGTGCCAGCAGCGACAGGGGGCGAAACACAGATACGCAGTATTTT	CASSDRGRNTDTQYF
TRBD1	TRBV19	-	TRBJ1-6	TGTGCCAGTAGGGGGACAGGGGGAGATTCACCCCTCCACTTT	CASRGTGGDSPLHF
-	TRBV14	-	TRBJ1-2	TGTGCCAGCAGCCAAGGCGAACACTATGGCTACACCTTC	CASSQGEHYGYTF
-	TRBV6-5	-	TRBJ1-6	TGTGCCAGCAGTTCTACACAGGAATTGTGGGATTCACCCCTCCACTTT	CASSSTQELWDSPLHF
-	TRBV18	-	TRBJ1-3	TGTGCCAGCTCACCACTCCAGGGAACCTCTGGAAACACCATATATTTT	CASSPLQGTSGNTIYF
TRBD1	TRBV9	-	TRBJ1-2	TGTGCCAGCAGCGTATCCTATCTACAGGGGGCTGATGGCTACACCTTC	CASSVSYLQGADGYTF
-	TRBV6-1	-	TRBJ1-4	TGTGCCAGCAGTGATGGCAGTGCTAATGAAAAACTGTTTTTT	CASSDGSANEKLFF
TRBD2	TRBV19	-	TRBJ2-5	TGTGCCAGTAGTATACTAGCGGGGGGGCCTGAGACCCAGTACTTC	CASSILAGGPETQYF
TRBD1	TRBV5-1	once	TRBJ1-5	TGCGCCAGCAGCTTAGGGGGCGGGGAACAGCCCCAGCATTTT	CASSLGGGEQPQHF
TRBD2	TRBV10-3	-	TRBJ2-1	TGTGCCATCAGTGAGTCGAAGCGGGGGACCTACAATGAGCAGTTCTTC	CAISESKRGTYNEQFF
-	TRBV5-1	-	TRBJ2-7	TGCGCCAGCAGCTCCTCGGCGGGGGCCCTCTACGAGCAGTACTTC	CASSSSAGALYEQYF
-	TRBV5-1	-	TRBJ1-4	TGCGCCAGCAGCTTGGCCGGCGCGGCTAATGAAAAACTGTTTTTT	CASSLAGAANEKLFF
-	TRBV10-2	-	TRBJ1-6	TGCGCCAGCAGTGAGTCCCTGCCCGGTGGTTCCCTCCACTTT	CASSESLPGGSLHF
TRBD2	TRBV18	once	TRBJ2-3	TGTGCCAGCCATACACGGGCTAGCGGGGTTAGCACAGATACGCAGTATTTT	CASHTRASGVSTDTQYF
-	TRBV28	-	TRBJ1-4	TGTGCCAGCAGTGAGAACGAAAAACTGTTTTTT	CASSENEKLFF
-	TRBV5-6	-	TRBJ1-1	TGTGCCAGCAGCTTGGGAGGGTCCAACTCTATAGCCGAAGCTTTCTTT	CASSLGGSNSIAEAFF
TRBD1	TRBV11-2	-	TRBJ1-1	TGTGCCAGCAGCTTAACCCAGGGGGCCACTGAAGCTTTCTTT	CASSLTQGATEAFF
TRBD1	TRBV7-2	-	TRBJ2-3	TGTGCCAGCAGCTTGGGGGGACAGGGTGCAGATACGCAGTATTTT	CASSLGGQGADTQYF
TRBD1	TRBV14	-	TRBJ1-6	TGTGCCAGCAGCCTACAAGGACAGGTGCGGTCACCCCTCCACTTT	CASSLQGQVRSPLHF